This T cell receptor beta chain was documented in a study of graft-versus-host responses after intestinal transplantation. For the study at large: The transplants performed in recipients were multivisceral, liver-intestinal, or isolated intestinal. Uniformly, recipients were administered anti-thymocyte globulin induction with subsequent tacrolimus and steroids for about 3 years. Findings and caveats of the study: Allograft clonal ratios (graft-versus-host to host-versus-graft) were high in patients who had graft-donor T cell macrochimerism. Maximum circulating GvH clone levels tracked with early post-transplant HvG decreases.

The CDR3 loop spans 12 amino acids. Per germline, CDR1 SGHVS and CDR2 FNYEAQ. V lost 3 bases and J 3 bases, leaving 6 bases between the germline ends. This table comes from immunoSEQ multiplex PCR, and its TCRdb copy is limited to in-frame clones, with some not included. The data contain approximately 90,000 clones, under 95% of them singletons. As regards this clone: Antigen specificity is unknown.

Source: unstimulated CD8+ T cells sorted from spleen or lymph node cells, taken before transplant. The sequence was collected from a human donor who was the organ donor for an intestinal transplant. The chain couples TRBV7-6 to TRBJ2-7, with D possibly being TRBD1 (5 bases). The CDR3 reads CASSLQGYEQYF. The CDR3 DNA reads as TGTGCCAGCAGCTTGCAGGGCTACGAGCAGTACTTC.